The source of this T cell receptor beta chain is a study of CD8+ T cells in alopecia areata (dated by TCRdb to between 2017 and 2018). Study-level background: The treated patients, all with moderate-to-severe alopecia areata, were enrolled in an open-label pilot trial of oral tofacitinib given at 5 to 10 mg twice daily. To study T cell clonal expansion in alopecia areata, the researchers applied high-throughput TCRbeta sequencing to both the C3H/HeJ mouse model and human patients. On the human side, TCRbeta sequencing was run on scalp tissue and on sorted CD4+ and CD8+ peripheral blood T cells from healthy controls and from alopecia areata patients with either patchy or totalis/universalis disease. Scalp clonality was compared across normal scalp (n=4), patchy alopecia areata scalp (n=8), and alopecia totalis/universalis scalp (n=8). The RNA source kit depended on sample type: the PAXgene miRNA kit for fixed scalp, the miRNeasy kit for PBMCs, and the RNeasy kit for mouse skin. immunoSEQ multiplex PCR using 35 Vbeta forward primers and 13 Jbeta reverse primers was used to amplify TCRbeta CDR3 regions. Biopsies were taken from tofacitinib-treated patients at baseline and at 4 and 24 weeks of treatment, and a later scalp biopsy was taken in several of the tofacitinib-treated patients. Tofacitinib was given for 6 to 18 months, followed by 6 months of follow-up off drug to assess delayed response and recurrence. Results the study describes overall, beyond this receptor: Unlike mouse skin, where gammadelta T cells dominate, normal human skin contains resident alphabeta T cells that get sequenced too, which complicates analysis of the scalp TCR repertoire. Compared with mice, TCR sequences shared between patients were less clear, possibly partly because of HLA diversity across the patient population. Higher clonality and more expanded CD8+ clones were observed in lesional scalp than in normal scalp, particularly in alopecia totalis/universalis, a finding suggestive of antigenic drive.

CDR1 and CDR2 are drawn from the germline V gene: SNHLY, FYNNEI. The CDR3 starts with the cysteine, ends with the phenylalanine, and has 13 residues. The DNA shown is the 39-base CDR3, in frame from base 1. V gives up 6 bases and J gives up 1 base, and the segment between their germline ends measures 9 bases. Library prep was done by the immunoSEQ multiplex PCR assay. RNA was extracted from all samples and reverse transcribed into cDNA as template for TCR sequencing. SuperScript III was used for first-strand cDNA synthesis, primed with a 2:1 mix of oligo-dT and random hexamers. A synthetic immune receptor repertoire was used to assess amplification bias, and residual bias was removed computationally. The paper's processing steps were these. Raw reads were preprocessed to remove errors, and CDR3 was defined by IMGT conventions from the conserved cysteine to phenylalanine. To get clonality, Shannon entropy was normalized by log2 of the number of productive unique TCRs and the result was subtracted from 1. CD4 or CD8 identity of scalp clones was inferred by cross-referencing scalp TCRbeta sequences with sorted blood CD4 and CD8 repertoires. TCRdb stores this immuneACCESS table with in-frame sequences only. Part of the clones is absent; in the studies checked, under half of the shortfall reflects unresolved V genes, and no reason is known for the rest. The D gene and trimming were derived from the DNA, and the V and J assignments and clone size from that table. This sample comprises about 180,000 clones, roughly 60% of them detected only once. The top ten hold more than 1.5% of the sample.

This clone came up a few times. Its antigen is unknown. One base away there is no much larger clone; base qualities are not given. According to the study, the label for this sample's time point signals: baseline before oral tofacitinib. Peripheral blood and lesional scalp punch biopsies were obtained from patients with alopecia areata. PBMCs were separated by density centrifugation and stained for CD3, CD4 and CD8, after which CD4+ and CD8+ T cells were sorted on a FACSAria. The clonotype was recovered from a human donor with alopecia areata. The sequence links TRBV2 to TRBJ1-1; the D gene is unclear. The specimen was CD4+ T cells sorted from blood, collected at week 0. The CDR3 has the sequence CASSQAPNTEAFF. The bases are TGTGCCAGCAGCCAGGCACCGAACACTGAAGCTTTCTTT. With the rest looked up from the reference TRBV2 and TRBJ1-1 genes rather than sequenced, the full variable domain is EPEVTQTPSHQVTQMGQEVILRCVPISNHLYFYWYRQILGQKVEFLVSFYNNEISEKSEIFDDQFSVERPDGSNFTLKIRSTKLEDSAMYFCASSQAPNTEAFFGQGTRLTVV.